This TCR beta chain is drawn from a study of blood T cell repertoires in COVID-19. Study context: Specimens from acute and convalescent COVID-19 originated in the United States, Italy and Spain. Nucleic acid was either cDNA or gDNA, and it came from T cells, B-cell-depleted T cells, or PBMCs.

Under the authors' procedure: Amplification of reference gene primers provided the estimated nucleated cell counts. TCRdb keeps only in-frame clones here, not all; method: immunoSEQ multiplex PCR. V, J and clone size derive from that table, while D and trimming were established from the DNA sequence. This sample has about 300,000 clones, with around 90% found just once. The CDR3 consists of 14 residues. The V gene lost 6 bases and the J gene lost 3 bases, with 15 bases spanning the gap. Germline values: CDR1 MDHEN, CDR2 SYDVKM. Input material: peripheral blood. This TCR was sampled from a woman in her twenties or thirties with COVID-19, enrolled during active disease. This chain connects TRBV28 to TRBJ2-7; D is perhaps TRBD1 (6 bases). In nucleotides, the CDR3 is TGTGCCAGCAGACCGATGGACAGATTCTACGAGCAGTACTTC. The encoded protein is CASRPMDRFYEQYF.